The text below deals with one T cell receptor beta chain. What this receptor recognizes is not known. The sample holds no much larger clone one base away, and base qualities are not on file. The CDR3 holds 16 amino acids from the cysteine to the phenylalanine. Solely the CDR3 DNA is kept, with 48 bases framed from the first base. The germline V gene (reference sequence) sets CDR1 to MNHNY and CDR2 to SVGAGI. V loses 6 bases at its end and J loses 2 bases; junction bases beyond the gene matches: 10. This sample is part of a study of Ad26.COV2.S vaccination and SARS-CoV-2 variants (dated by TCRdb to about 2021). Concerning the study at large: Vaccine-arm donors came from COV1001, a multicentre, randomized, double-blind, placebo-controlled phase I-IIa trial of Ad26.COV2.S in healthy adults. Ad26.COV2.S was given intramuscularly at 5x10^10 or 1x10^11 viral particles, as a single shot or as two shots 56 days apart. TCRbeta repertoire sequencing was used to assess the specificity and breadth of SARS-CoV-2-reactive T cell receptors after Ad26.COV2.S vaccination. The TCR-sequenced set comprised approximately 32 samples: roughly 19 Ad26.COV2.S vaccine recipients, 5 placebo recipients and 8 SARS-CoV-2 convalescent individuals. Participants in the trial were split at random into five groups of five each, receiving low-dose or high-dose Ad26.COV2.S once or twice, or else placebo on both occasions. Throughout the experiments and outcome assessment, investigators stayed blinded to trial group allocation.

TCRbeta CDR3 regions were sequenced with the immunoSEQ Assay. After extraction, genomic DNA underwent amplification by bias-controlled multiplex PCR, followed by high-throughput sequencing. As for the original processing: To quantify the absolute abundance of every unique TCRbeta CDR3 region, sequences were collapsed and filtered. T cell fraction was estimated by normalization of TCRbeta template counts to usable DNA, with usable DNA being measured through amplification of reference genes present in all nucleated cells. Repertoire TCRs were annotated as SARS-CoV-2-specific by exact matching of V gene, CDR3 amino acid sequence and J gene to a known reactive TCR set. The reference SARS-CoV-2 TCR set was derived from MIRA and filtered for enrichment in COVID-19-positive ImmuneCODE repertoires, a step that removed public or cross-reactive TCRs. Drawing on the MIRA antigens, annotated TCRs were analysed further at the level of specific ORF or position within ORF. Breadth was defined as the number of annotated unique rearrangements divided by the total number of unique productive rearrangements, and depth was defined as the summed frequency of the annotated unique rearrangements. Two-sided Wilcoxon rank-sum tests were applied when comparing TCR breadth between groups. The clones in this table, taken by TCRdb from immuneACCESS, are in-frame only. Not every clone is retained; where verified, under half of the shortfall comes from an unresolved V gene, and the cause of the rest is unknown. Clonal size and the V and J genes are those of that table, whereas D and trimming came from the DNA. The sample table holds about 350,000 clones, of which roughly 89% were seen once. Of the sample, about 5% is held by the ten largest clones.

The full study reports these points: Vaccine and placebo recipients had comparable non-spike TCR breadth, which fits with the vaccine containing only spike. The study was not powered for comparison of responses between vaccine doses or regimens. Ad26.COV2.S recipients had higher spike-specific TCR breadth than placebo recipients (P = 0.0014). Substantial breadth of spike-specific CD8+ and CD4+ T cell responses was reported after vaccination. It was noted by the authors that total T cell responses may have been underestimated by the TCR breadth and depth analyses.

This specimen's treatment or condition label, per the study, means: some 19 received Ad26.COV2.S at low or high dose, single or two shots; several received placebo; per-sample allocation not given. Repertoires of vaccine and placebo recipients were sequenced from samples taken on day 63 after the first injection. Cohort 1b enrolled fewer than 30 adults aged 18-55 years at a single site in Boston, USA, between 29 July and 7 August 2020. Ad26.COV2.S consisted of a replication-incompetent adenovirus type 26 vector by which a prefusion-stabilized SARS-CoV-2 spike protein from the original Wuhan strain was expressed.

The clonotype was recovered from a person aged 18-60 years who received the Ad26.COV2.S COVID-19 vaccine or a placebo. The sequenced sample was peripheral blood, obtained in a trial of Ad26.COV2.S vaccine versus placebo. The sequence joins TRBV6-6 to TRBJ1-1; 9 bases in between match TRBD1. The CDR3 in this case is CASSISTTGGNTEAFF. At the DNA level, the sequence is TGTGCCAGCAGCATCTCAACGACAGGGGGAAACACTGAAGCTTTCTTT.